The rows below give T cell receptor beta chains drawn from one sample of a study of blood T cell repertoires in COVID-19. This table comes from immunoSEQ multiplex PCR, and its TCRdb copy is limited to in-frame clones, with some not included. Found here are some 240,000 clones, 80% to 90% of them singletons; the top ten hold 4% to 5%. Sequencing used peripheral blood. These receptors all stem from a woman between 40 and 55 years old who had recovered from COVID-19. Each CDR3 is given with its conserved first and last residue. D genes are given only for firm matches.

TRBV6-5,TRBJ1-2,-,TGTGCCAGCAAGAAGACGGGGGAAAATGGTGGCTACACCTTC,CASKKTGENGGYTF
TRBV18,TRBJ2-6,TRBD1,TGTGCCAGCTCACCACGTAACAGGGGCACCGGCTCTGGGGCCAACGTCCTGACTTTC,CASSPRNRGTGSGANVLTF
TRBV20-1,TRBJ2-3,-,TGCAGTGCTAGTCTGGGGGCCGAGGATGATACGCAGTATTTT,CSASLGAEDDTQYF
TRBV7-9,TRBJ2-2,-,TGTGCCAGCAGCTTAGAGGGAGCGCCCACCGGGGAGCTGTTTTTT,CASSLEGAPTGELFF
TRBV18,TRBJ2-3,-,TGTGCCAGCTCACCAAGGACTGCTACCGGCACAGATACGCAGTATTTT,CASSPRTATGTDTQYF
TRBV15,TRBJ1-5,-,TGTGCCACCAGCAGGGACCGGGCAGCGGATCAGCCCCAGCATTTT,CATSRDRAADQPQHF
TRBV5-1,TRBJ2-7,TRBD2,TGCGCCAGCAGCTGGGCCCTAGCGGGGGTAACGATGGACGAGCAGTACTTC,CASSWALAGVTMDEQYF
TRBV28,TRBJ1-3,TRBD1,TGTGCCAGCAGAATGACAGGGGGAAACACCATATATTTT,CASRMTGGNTIYF
TRBV18,TRBJ1-1,-,TGTGCCAGCTCACCACCGACAGGCACTGAAGCTTTCTTT,CASSPPTGTEAFF
TRBV3-1/TRBV3-2,TRBJ1-1,-,TGTGCCAGCAGCCATTCACTTCGGGGGAGGGGCACTGAAGCTTTCTTT,CASSHSLRGRGTEAFF
TRBV6-2/TRBV6-3,TRBJ1-2,-,TGTGCCAGCAGTTACTCGCCGATCTATAACTATGGCTACACCTTC,CASSYSPIYNYGYTF